This TCR beta chain was obtained from a study of blood T cell repertoires in COVID-19 (dated by TCRdb to about 2020). Regarding the study in general: Samples from collaborators originated in the United States, Italy and Spain and spanned both the acute and convalescent phases of COVID-19. The samples were drawn from two sources: the first 160 participants of the ongoing ImmuneRACE study, and 1,200 or so subjects contributed by 6 global collaborators. Deeply sampled blood TCRbeta repertoires from subjects exposed to, actively infected with, or recovered from COVID-19 were included in the dataset. The prospective study material was composed of cDNA or gDNA derived from T cells, B-cell-depleted T cells, or PBMCs. Where available, HLA class I and class II types were taken from metadata supplied by the sample provider and were not determined by assay-based typing. Sample metadata almost always included a de-identified subject ID, COVID-19 status, age in years and sex. The repertoires were released in a freely available public database intended as a resource for research on the immune response to SARS-CoV-2.

TCRbeta CDR3 regions were amplified from genomic DNA by means of the immunoSEQ Assay, a bias-controlled multiplex PCR. Processing in the source paper ran as follows. The number of nucleated cells in each sample was estimated from the amplification of reference gene primers within the assay. Sequence reads were collapsed and filtered to measure the absolute abundance of every unique TCRbeta CDR3 rearrangement. For each sample, productive Simpson clonality was calculated as the square root of Simpson's diversity index across productive rearrangements. As stored in TCRdb, this immuneACCESS dataset retains in-frame rearrangements with V and J assigned. A fraction of the clones does not appear; measured against another copy, unresolved V genes explain less than half of the discrepancy, and the remainder lacks a known reason. The DNA gave D and trimming, while V, J and clone size come from that table. The sample data list fewer than 250,000 clones, and about 85% of these were observed just once. About 10% of the sample is held by the ten biggest clonotypes.

Including cysteine and phenylalanine, the CDR3 has 13 amino acids. Only the CDR3 part of the read is kept: 39 bases, read in frame from the first base. V loses 7 bases, J loses 6 bases, and the germline ends lie 15 bases apart. CDR1 and CDR2 were assigned from the germline V gene as MDHEN and SYDVKM. Of note for this clone: The clone's antigen remains unknown. Within one base of it there is no much larger clone, and no base qualities were kept.

The investigation overall reported the following: The quantity of clinical and demographic metadata differed by source and by participant and was supplied without curation.

One collaborating source in Seattle enrolled patients while the patients were actively infected and followed the patients over time throughout the course of disease. The collaborating institutions used their own protocols to collect whole blood in K2EDTA tubes. For TCRbeta analysis, collaborators shipped samples as frozen whole blood, isolated PBMCs, or DNA extracted from either of those sample types. The sequence links TRBV28 to TRBJ2-5; the D gene is perhaps TRBD2, on 8 matching bases. The sequence derives from a woman of 80 years or more with COVID-19, enrolled during active disease. The sequenced sample was peripheral blood. The DNA sequence reads TGTGCCAGCACCTCGGGAGGGGGCAAGACCCAGTACTTC. This encodes CASTSGGGKTQYF.